These 5 T cell receptor beta chains were sequenced from one sample in a study of cytomegalovirus exposure and HLA in healthy donors. It was with 60 Vbeta and 13 Jbeta primers that the PCR ran. This table comes from immunoSEQ multiplex PCR, and its TCRdb copy is limited to in-frame clones, with some not included. The repertoire holds approximately 220,000 clones, with more than 60% as singletons. Sequences were obtained from PBMCs. The receptors shown here come from a man aged 40-49 years in good health and CMV-seronegative.

J is TRBJ1-1 and V is TRBV7-8, with a weak D call TRBD1 (6 bases). Looked up from germline, CDR1 is SGHVS and CDR2 is FQNEAQ. V lost 3 bases to trimming and J lost 2 bases, with 13 bases between them. This CDR3 has 15 residues. CDR3 loop: CASSFLGTSNTEAFF. DNA for the CDR3: TGTGCCAGCAGCTTTTTGGGGACAAGTAACACTGAAGCTTTCTTT.

This clone has only a few counts. The chain couples TRBV2 to TRBJ2-5; TRBD2 matches 9 bases. Trimming removed 3 bases from V and 5 bases from J; junction bases left unmatched: 10. Per the germline V gene, CDR1 is SNHLY and CDR2 is FYNNEI. This CDR3 contains 16 residues. CDR3 region: CASSERWREGGETQYF. In nucleotides, the CDR3 is TGTGCCAGCAGTGAGAGGTGGCGGGAGGGTGGGGAGACCCAGTACTTC.

The chain couples TRBV18 to TRBJ1-2; 12 bases line up with TRBD1. Germline loops: CDR1 KGHSH, CDR2 LQKENI. The CDR3 spans 15 residues. J gave up 7 bases and V 3 bases, and 6 bases lay outside the gene matches. This CDR3 reads CASSPPGQGAGGYTF. In DNA, the CDR3 is TGTGCCAGCTCACCCCCGGGACAGGGGGCCGGTGGCTACACCTTC.

This sequence joins TRBV18 and TRBJ2-6, with 9 nucleotides matching TRBD2. Unmatched junction bases numbered 3, after V lost 0 bases and J lost 0 bases. Germline assignment: CDR1 KGHSH and CDR2 LQKENI. The length of the CDR3 is 18 residues. CDR3: CASSPPGLASSGANVLTF. In DNA form, the CDR3 reads TGTGCCAGCTCACCACCGGGACTAGCAAGCTCTGGGGCCAACGTCCTGACTTTC.

This chain links TRBV7-9 with TRBJ1-4, with D maybe TRBD1 (5 bases). Germline CDR1 and CDR2: SEHNR and FQNEAQ (reference sequence). V lost 8 bases and J lost 3, with 16 bases in between. The CDR3 runs 15 residues. The CDR3 loop is CASERIGGANEKLFF. CDR3 DNA: TGTGCCAGCGAGCGAATCGGGGGAGCTAATGAAAAACTGTTTTTT.